This TCR beta chain was identified in a study of cytomegalovirus exposure and HLA in healthy donors. For the study at large: The 600 to 800 first-cohort repertoires shared a platform with the 120 or so validation repertoires, as reported in a later analysis.

Separate from the approximately 670-subject first cohort, the roughly 110-subject validation cohort was the one that the donors belonged to. This clone was detected a few times. Its specificity is unknown. Produced via immunoSEQ multiplex PCR; TCRdb's table is partial and in-frame only. The sample comprises fewer than 150,000 clones, 88% of which are singletons, and approximately 2% rests with the top ten. General observations from the study: In vitro confirmation showed a few CMV-associated chains to be CMV antigen specific. Cytomegalovirus-associated TCR beta chains were listed, numbering 150 to 200.

V was clipped by 4 bases and J by 7 bases, with 11 bases between them. The germline gives CDR1 SGHTA, CDR2 FQGNSA. This CDR3 has 12 amino acids. The chain uses TRBV7-2 and TRBJ2-7; D call uncertain. The receptor was derived from a young man in good health and CMV-seronegative. The sequenced sample consisted of PBMCs. Here the CDR3 reads CASSSLTWEQYF. CDR3 DNA: TGTGCCAGCAGCTCACTCACTTGGGAGCAGTACTTC.